These T cell receptor beta chains were read from a single sample in a study of T cells in Graves' hyperthyroidism and ophthalmopathy. MiXCR, applied by TCRdb to the multiplex PCR reads, yields one record per CDR3 protein. This sample has about 400,000 distinct CDR3 sequences, with more than 15% found just once. The sequenced sample consisted of blood. These receptor sequences come from a woman aged 18-29 years with Graves' hyperthyroidism. Each CDR3 is given with its conserved first and last residue. The order of the fields is clone size, J gene, D gene, V gene, CDR3 DNA, CDR3 protein. A D gene is named only where the DNA matches it firmly. Only some rows state a clone size, as once, few, many or a class for expanded clones.

>few|TRBJ1-4|NA|TRBV28
TGTGCCAGCAGTCCCCCAGGGGAGCACCATGAAAAACTGTTTTTT
CASSPPGEHHEKLFF
>many|TRBJ1-1|TRBD1|TRBV20-1
TGCAGTGCTACCTACAGGGGCCCTGAAGCTTTCTTT
CSATYRGPEAFF
>NA|TRBJ1-1|NA|TRBV2
TGTGCCAGCAGTGAAGCGGGCGGTTTCACTGAAGCTTTCTTT
CASSEAGGFTEAFF
>NA|TRBJ2-1|NA|TRBV6-2/TRBV6-3
TGTGCCAGACCCGGTCAGAACTACAATGAGCAGTTCTTC
CARPGQNYNEQFF
>NA|TRBJ1-1|NA|TRBV19
TGTGCCAGTACAGTGGGCAGGGTCACTGAAGCTTTCTTT
CASTVGRVTEAFF
>many|TRBJ2-1|NA|TRBV11-2
TGTGCCAGCAGACCTCTCGGAGGGAATGAGCAGTTCTTC
CASRPLGGNEQFF
>many|TRBJ1-3|TRBD1|TRBV10-3
TGTGCCATCAGTGTGGGACAGGGGACTGGAAACACCATATATTTT
CAISVGQGTGNTIYF
>few|TRBJ1-1|NA|TRBV15
TGTGCCACCAGCAGAGACCGCGGGAGGGGCACTGAAGCTTTCTTT
CATSRDRGRGTEAFF
>few|TRBJ2-5|TRBD1|TRBV25-1
TGTGCCAGCAGTCACAATACAGGGGGACAAGAGACCCAGTACTTC
CASSHNTGGQETQYF
>many|TRBJ1-2|NA|TRBV28
TGTGCCAGCAGTACCGGGGGGGGGCTCTATGGCTACACCTTC
CASSTGGGLYGYTF
>NA|TRBJ1-3|NA|TRBV29-1
TGCAGCGTTGGCTCTGGAAACACCATATATTTT
CSVGSGNTIYF
>many|TRBJ1-2|TRBD1|TRBV7-9
TGTGCCAGCAGCTCCACAGGGGGGCTCTATGGCTACACCTTC
CASSSTGGLYGYTF
>NA|TRBJ1-2|NA|TRBV19
TGTGCCAGTACCCCACCGGGACGGAGCTTTGGCTACACCTTC
CASTPPGRSFGYTF
>NA|TRBJ1-5|NA|TRBV19
TGTGCCAGTAGTATAGTTCGGGGGGGGGGGTATAGCAATCAGCCCCAGCATTTT
CASSIVRGGGYSNQPQHF
>NA|TRBJ2-7|NA|TRBV19
TGTGCCAGTAGTATCTCCCCCTACGAGCAGTACTTC
CASSISPYEQYF
>few|TRBJ2-3|TRBD2|TRBV7-3
TGTGCCAGCAGCCCCGGGACTAGCGGGGGGGCCGGGGCAGATACGCAGTATTTT
CASSPGTSGGAGADTQYF
>NA|TRBJ2-1|NA|TRBV7-3
TGTGCCAGCAGCGTATCTAGGGCTTCCAATGAGCAGTTCTTC
CASSVSRASNEQFF
>many|TRBJ2-3|TRBD2|TRBV20-1
TGCAGTGCTACCTTGACTAGCGGCTCTAGCACAGATACGCAGTATTTT
CSATLTSGSSTDTQYF
>NA|TRBJ1-2|NA|TRBV13
TGTGCCAGCAGCCGGTCAGGGAGGGGCTATGGCTACACCTTC
CASSRSGRGYGYTF
>many|TRBJ1-2|NA|TRBV3-1
TGTGCCAGCAGCCAAGAATTCGGCAGGGGACTTAACTATGGCTACACCTTC
CASSQEFGRGLNYGYTF
>few|TRBJ2-1|NA|TRBV7-9
TGTGCCAGCAGCCACCCTGTCCGGGGAACGGTAACTGGTGAGCAGTTCTTC
CASSHPVRGTVTGEQFF
>many|TRBJ2-2|NA|TRBV6-1
TGTGCCAGCAGTCGGGTCGGGGGGCAGAACACCGGGGAGCTGTTTTTT
CASSRVGGQNTGELFF
>many|TRBJ2-2|NA|TRBV3-1
TGTGCCAGCAGCCAAGTAGCAGGGTCCGGGGAGCTGTTTTTT
CASSQVAGSGELFF
>many|TRBJ2-7|NA|TRBV6-5
TGTGCCAGCAGTTACTCGATGTGGGGAGCCACCTACGAGCAGTACTTC
CASSYSMWGATYEQYF
>few|TRBJ1-4|NA|TRBV6-1
TGTGCCAGCAGCCCCTCCGGCAACAGGAATGAAAAACTGTTTTTT
CASSPSGNRNEKLFF
>few|TRBJ2-7|NA|TRBV7-3
TGTGCCAGCAGCCCCTCTCAGGGATACGAGCAGTACTTC
CASSPSQGYEQYF